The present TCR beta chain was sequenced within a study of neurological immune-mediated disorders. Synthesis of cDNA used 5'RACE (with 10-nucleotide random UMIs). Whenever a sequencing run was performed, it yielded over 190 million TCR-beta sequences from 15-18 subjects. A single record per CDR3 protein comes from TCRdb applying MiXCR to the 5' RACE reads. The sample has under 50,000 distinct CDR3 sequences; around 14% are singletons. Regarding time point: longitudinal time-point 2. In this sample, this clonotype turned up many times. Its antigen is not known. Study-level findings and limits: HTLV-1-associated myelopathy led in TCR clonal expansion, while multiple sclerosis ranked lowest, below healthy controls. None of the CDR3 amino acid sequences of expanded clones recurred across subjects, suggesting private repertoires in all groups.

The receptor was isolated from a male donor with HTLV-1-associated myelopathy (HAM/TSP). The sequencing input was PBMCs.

CDR3 sequence reads: CASSVAGYNSPLHF. Here the CDR3 DNA reads TGTGCCAGCAGCGTAGCGGGCTATAATTCACCCCTCCACTTT. The genes are TRBV9 and TRBJ1-6; D gene uncertain. The CDR3 covers 14 residues. The germline V gene has CDR1 SGDLS and CDR2 YYNGEE. Trimming removed 0 bases from V and 3 bases from J, with 4 bases in between.